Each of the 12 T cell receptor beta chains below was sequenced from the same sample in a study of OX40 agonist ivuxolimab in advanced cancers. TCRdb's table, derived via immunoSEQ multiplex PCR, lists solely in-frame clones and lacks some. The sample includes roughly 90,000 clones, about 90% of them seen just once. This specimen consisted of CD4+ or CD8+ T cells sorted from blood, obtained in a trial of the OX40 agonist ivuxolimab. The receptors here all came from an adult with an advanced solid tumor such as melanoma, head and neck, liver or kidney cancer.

CDR3 loop: CASSSNSPLHF. The CDR3 DNA sequence: TGTGCCAGCAGCTCCAATTCACCCCTCCACTTT. This chain links TRBV11-3 with TRBJ1-6; no reliable D call. This CDR3 is 11 amino acids long. Germline assignment: CDR1 SGHNT and CDR2 YENEEA. Trimming pared 4 bases from V and 7 bases from J, leaving 2 bases between.

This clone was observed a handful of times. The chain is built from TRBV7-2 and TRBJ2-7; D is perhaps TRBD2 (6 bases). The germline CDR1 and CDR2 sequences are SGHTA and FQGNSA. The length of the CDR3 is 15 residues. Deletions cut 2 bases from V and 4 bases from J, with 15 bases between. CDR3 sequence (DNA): TGTGCCAGCAGCTTACTAAACTCCCGGGGGTACGAGCAGTACTTC. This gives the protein CASSLLNSRGYEQYF.

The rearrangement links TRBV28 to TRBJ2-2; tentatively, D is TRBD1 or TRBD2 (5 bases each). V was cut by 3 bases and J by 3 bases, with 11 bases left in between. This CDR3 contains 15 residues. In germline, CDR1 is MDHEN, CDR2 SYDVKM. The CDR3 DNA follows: TGTGCCAGCAGTTTTCGGGACCGATACACCGGGGAGCTGTTTTTT. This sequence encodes CASSFRDRYTGELFF.

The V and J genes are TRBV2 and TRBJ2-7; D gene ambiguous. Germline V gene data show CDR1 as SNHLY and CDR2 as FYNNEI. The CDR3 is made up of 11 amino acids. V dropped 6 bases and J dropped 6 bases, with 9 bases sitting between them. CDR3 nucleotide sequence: TGTGCCAGCAGGCTCTTGGGCGAGCAGTACTTC. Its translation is CASRLLGEQYF.

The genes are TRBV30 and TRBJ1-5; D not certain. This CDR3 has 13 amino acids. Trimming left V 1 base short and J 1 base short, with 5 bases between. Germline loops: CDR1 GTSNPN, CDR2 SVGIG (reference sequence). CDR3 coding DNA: TGTGCCTGGAGTGAAGAAAGCAATCAGCCCCAGCATTTT. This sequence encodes CAWSEESNQPQHF.

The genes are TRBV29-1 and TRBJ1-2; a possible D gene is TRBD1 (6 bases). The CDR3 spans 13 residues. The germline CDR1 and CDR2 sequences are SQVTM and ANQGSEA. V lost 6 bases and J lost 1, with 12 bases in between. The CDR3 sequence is CSVRDILNYGYTF. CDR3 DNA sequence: TGCAGCGTGAGGGACATCCTTAACTATGGCTACACCTTC.

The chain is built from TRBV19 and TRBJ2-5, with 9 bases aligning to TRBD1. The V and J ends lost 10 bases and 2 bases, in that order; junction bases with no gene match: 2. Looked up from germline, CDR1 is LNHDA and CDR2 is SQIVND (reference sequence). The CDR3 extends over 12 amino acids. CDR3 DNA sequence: TGTGCCACTGGACAGGGGCAAGAGACCCAGTACTTC. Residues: CATGQGQETQYF.

The CDR3 loop reads CASSLFGTGELFF. CDR3 DNA sequence: TGCGCCAGCAGCTTGTTTGGGACCGGGGAGCTGTTTTTT. The chain combines TRBV5-1 with TRBJ2-2; D remains ambiguous. CDR1 is SGHRS, CDR2 YFSETQ, per germline. With 1 base removed from V and 5 bases from J, the gap between germline ends came to 6 bases. CDR3 size: 13 residues.

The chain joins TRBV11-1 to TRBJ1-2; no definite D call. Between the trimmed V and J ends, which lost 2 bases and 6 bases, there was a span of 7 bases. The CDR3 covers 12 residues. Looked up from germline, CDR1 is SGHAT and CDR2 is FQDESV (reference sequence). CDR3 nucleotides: TGTGCCAGCAGCTTAATGGGAGATGGCTACACCTTC. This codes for CASSLMGDGYTF.

This CDR3 is CASSGGQQYF. The CDR3 DNA follows: TGTGCCAGCAGTGGGGGACAACAGTACTTC. This chain uses TRBV2 with TRBJ2-5; D perhaps matches TRBD1 (6 bases). Trimming shortened V by 4 bases and J by 11 bases, and 8 bases separated the two germline ends. CDR3 length equals 10 residues. CDR1 SNHLY and CDR2 FYNNEI come from the germline V gene.

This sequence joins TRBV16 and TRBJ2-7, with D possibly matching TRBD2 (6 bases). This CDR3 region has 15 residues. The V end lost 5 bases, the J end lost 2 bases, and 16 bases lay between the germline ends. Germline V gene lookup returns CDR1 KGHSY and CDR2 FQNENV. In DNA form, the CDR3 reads TGTGCCAGCAGCATTACAGGTAGCGGAACCTACGAGCAGTACTTC. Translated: CASSITGSGTYEQYF.

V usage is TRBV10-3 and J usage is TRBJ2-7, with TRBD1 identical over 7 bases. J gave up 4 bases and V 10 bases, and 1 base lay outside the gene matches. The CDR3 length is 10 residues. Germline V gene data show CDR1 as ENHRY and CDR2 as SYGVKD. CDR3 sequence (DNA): TGTGCCAACAGGGGTTACGAGCAGTACTTC. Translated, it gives CANRGYEQYF.